Sequencing of this TCR beta chain was carried out in a study of shared clonotypes between healthy human individuals. Study-wide findings and caveats: Estimated richness values were generally larger in naive subsets than in memory subsets. Incomplete sequencing of sorted subsets was indicated by rarefaction despite large depth.

Note on this clone: Its target is not known.

The ends were cut back, 2 bases at V and 2 bases at J, with 13 bases in the middle. In germline, CDR1 is SNHLY, CDR2 FYNNEI. The CDR3 runs to 15 residues. Replicate PCRs run on sorted subsets employed approximately 0.2 ug DNA, 30,000 to 35,000 T cell genomes. Original analysis: Filtering differed since immunoSEQ provided only junctions, with no quality scores. Produced via immunoSEQ multiplex PCR; TCRdb's table is partial and in-frame only. V and J calls and clone size come straight from that table; D and trimming were deduced from the DNA. The data show under 1 million clones, with 80% to 95% seen just once and less than 25% held by the top ten. CD45RO-negative cells were positively selected for CCR7, leaving out terminally differentiated effector memory CD45RA+ cells.

This TCR derives from a man aged 30-40 years in good health. J is TRBJ2-7 and V is TRBV2; weak D call: TRBD1 (6 bases). The sample was naive CD8+ T cells sorted from blood. The CDR3 bases are TGTGCCAGCAGTGAAATGGGGACACAAACCTACGAGCAGTACTTC. This translates into CASSEMGTQTYEQYF.